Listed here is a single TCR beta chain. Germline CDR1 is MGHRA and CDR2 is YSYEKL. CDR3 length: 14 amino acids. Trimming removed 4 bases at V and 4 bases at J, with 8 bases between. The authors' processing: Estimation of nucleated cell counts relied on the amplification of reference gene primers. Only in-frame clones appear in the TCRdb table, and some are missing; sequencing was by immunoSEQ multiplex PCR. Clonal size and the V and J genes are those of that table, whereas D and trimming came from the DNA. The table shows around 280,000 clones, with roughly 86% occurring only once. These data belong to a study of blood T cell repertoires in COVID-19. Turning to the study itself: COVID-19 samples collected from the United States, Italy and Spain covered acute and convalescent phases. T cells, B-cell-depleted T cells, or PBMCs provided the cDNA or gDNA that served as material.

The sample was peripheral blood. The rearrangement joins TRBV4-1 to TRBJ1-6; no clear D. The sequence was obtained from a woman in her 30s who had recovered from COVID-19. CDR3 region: CASSLPGYNSPLHF. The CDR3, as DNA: TGCGCCAGCAGCCTGCCGGGTTATAATTCACCCCTCCACTTT.